This TCR beta chain came from a study of blood T cell repertoires in COVID-19. Study in general: PBMCs, B-cell-depleted T cells, or T cells were the source of the cDNA or gDNA that made up the material.

Seattle's enrolled individuals joined amid active infection and were then monitored longitudinally. The table came from immunoSEQ multiplex PCR; TCRdb's copy has only in-frame clones and leaves some out. The sample lists some 160,000 clones, approximately 90% occurring once. Germline V CDR1 and CDR2: GTSNPN, SVGIG (reference sequence). Trimming stripped 1 base from V and 7 bases from J, with 19 bases between. CDR3 length: 15 residues. Sequencing input: peripheral blood. The receptor comes from a man younger than 35 with COVID-19, enrolled during active disease. The chain joins TRBV30 to TRBJ1-2; D is ambiguous. The CDR3 region has the DNA TGTGCCTGGAGTGGGAGACGGTCCCTCAGAGGTGGCTACACCTTC. This sequence encodes CAWSGRRSLRGGYTF.